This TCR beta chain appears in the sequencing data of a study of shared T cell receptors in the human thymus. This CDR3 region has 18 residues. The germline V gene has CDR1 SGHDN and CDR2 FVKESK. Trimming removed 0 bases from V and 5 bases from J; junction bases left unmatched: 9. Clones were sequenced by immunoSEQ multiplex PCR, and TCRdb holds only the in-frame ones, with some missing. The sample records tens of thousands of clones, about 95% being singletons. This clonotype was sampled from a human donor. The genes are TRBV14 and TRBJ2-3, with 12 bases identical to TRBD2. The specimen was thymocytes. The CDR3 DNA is TGTGCCAGCAGCCAAGAGGAGGCTAGCGGGGGGGCCATAGATACGCAGTATTTT. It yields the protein CASSQEEASGGAIDTQYF.